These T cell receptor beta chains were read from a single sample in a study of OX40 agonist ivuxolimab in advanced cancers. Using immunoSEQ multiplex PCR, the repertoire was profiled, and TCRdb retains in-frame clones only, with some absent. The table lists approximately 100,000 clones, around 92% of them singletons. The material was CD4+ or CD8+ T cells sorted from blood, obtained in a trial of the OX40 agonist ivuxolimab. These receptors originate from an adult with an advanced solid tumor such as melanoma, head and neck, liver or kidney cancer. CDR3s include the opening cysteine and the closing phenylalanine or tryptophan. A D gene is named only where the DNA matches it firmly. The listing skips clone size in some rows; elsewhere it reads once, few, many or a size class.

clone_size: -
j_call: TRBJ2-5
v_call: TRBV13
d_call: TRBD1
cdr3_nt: TGTGCCAGCAGCCTACTACAGGGGGCCCAAGAGACCCAGTACTTC
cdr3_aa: CASSLLQGAQETQYF

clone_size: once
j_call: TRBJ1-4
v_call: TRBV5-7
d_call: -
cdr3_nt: TGTGCCAGCAGCTTGGGGGGGGCAACTAATGAAAAACTGTTTTTT
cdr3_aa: CASSLGGATNEKLFF

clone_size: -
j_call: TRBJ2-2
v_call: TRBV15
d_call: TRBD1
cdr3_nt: TGTGCCACCAGACTAAAGGGGGCAGGTACCGGGGAGCTGTTTTTT
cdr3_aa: CATRLKGAGTGELFF

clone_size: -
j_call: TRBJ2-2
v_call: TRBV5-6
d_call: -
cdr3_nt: TGTGCCAGCAGCTTCACTACCAACACCGGGGAGCTGTTTTTT
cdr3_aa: CASSFTTNTGELFF

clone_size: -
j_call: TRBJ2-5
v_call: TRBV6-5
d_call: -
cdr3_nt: TGTGCCAGCAGCCCCGGTCCGGACTATAAGGAGACCCAGTACTTC
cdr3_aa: CASSPGPDYKETQYF

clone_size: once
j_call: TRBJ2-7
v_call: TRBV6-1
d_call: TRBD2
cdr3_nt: TGTGCCAGCATGCGGGAGGGCCTCAACGAGCAGTACTTC
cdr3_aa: CASMREGLNEQYF

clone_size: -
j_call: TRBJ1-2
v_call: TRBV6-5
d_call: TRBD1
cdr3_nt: TGTGCCAGCAGTGCCCAGGGGGCTGGCGGCTACACCTTC
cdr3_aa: CASSAQGAGGYTF

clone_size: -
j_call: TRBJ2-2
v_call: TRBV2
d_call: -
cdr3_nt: TGTGCCAGCACGCTCCCCAGGGGAGGGACCGGGGAGCTGTTTTTT
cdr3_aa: CASTLPRGGTGELFF

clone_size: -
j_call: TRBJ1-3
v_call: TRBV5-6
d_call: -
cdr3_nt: TGTGCCAGCAACCGACAAGGCGGTGGAAACACCATATATTTT
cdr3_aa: CASNRQGGGNTIYF

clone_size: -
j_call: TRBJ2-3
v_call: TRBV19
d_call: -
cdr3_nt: TGTGCCAGTAGTATAGATTCGTGGACAGATACGCAGTATTTT
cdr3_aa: CASSIDSWTDTQYF

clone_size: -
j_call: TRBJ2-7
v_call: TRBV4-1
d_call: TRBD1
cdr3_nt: TGCGCCAGCAGCCAAGATGGGACAGGGGGACTATTTACCTACGAGCAGTACTTC
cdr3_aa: CASSQDGTGGLFTYEQYF

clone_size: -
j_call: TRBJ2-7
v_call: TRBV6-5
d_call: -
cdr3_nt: TGTGCCAGCAACCCGCGGAACTCCTACGAGCAGTACTTC
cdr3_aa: CASNPRNSYEQYF

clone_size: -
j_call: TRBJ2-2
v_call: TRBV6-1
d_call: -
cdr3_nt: TGTGCCAGCAGGGGGCTAACCGGGGAGCTGTTTTTT
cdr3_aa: CASRGLTGELFF

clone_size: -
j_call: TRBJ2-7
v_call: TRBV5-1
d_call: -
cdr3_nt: TGCGCCAGCAGCTTACAAGTCAGCTCCTACGAGCAGTACTTC
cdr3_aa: CASSLQVSSYEQYF

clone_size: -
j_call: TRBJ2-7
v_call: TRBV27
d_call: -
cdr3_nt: TGTGCCAGCAGTTTATGGCTGGCGGGGGCCTCGAGAGAGCAGTACTTC
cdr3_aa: CASSLWLAGASREQYF

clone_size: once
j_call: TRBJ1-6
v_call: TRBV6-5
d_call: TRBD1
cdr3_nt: TGTGCCAGCAGCCAACTCGGACAGGGTAATTCACCCCTCCACTTT
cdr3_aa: CASSQLGQGNSPLHF

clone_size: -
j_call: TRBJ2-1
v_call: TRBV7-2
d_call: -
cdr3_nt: TGTGCCAGCAGCTTTAGGGATGAGCAGTTCTTC
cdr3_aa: CASSFRDEQFF

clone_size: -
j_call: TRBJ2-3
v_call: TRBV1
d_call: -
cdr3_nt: TGCACCAGCAGCCAATCCCGGGACTATCCTGGGGCAGATACGCAGTATTTT
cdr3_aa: CTSSQSRDYPGADTQYF

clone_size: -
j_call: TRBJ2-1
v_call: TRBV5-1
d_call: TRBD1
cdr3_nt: TGCGCCAGCAGCTCGGGGACAGCACTTGGGTCCAATGAGCAGTTCTTC
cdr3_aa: CASSSGTALGSNEQFF

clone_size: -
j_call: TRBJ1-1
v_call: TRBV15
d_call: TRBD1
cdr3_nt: TGTGCCACCAGCAGATTTCTGACAGGGGTGGACACTGAAGCTTTCTTT
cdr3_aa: CATSRFLTGVDTEAFF

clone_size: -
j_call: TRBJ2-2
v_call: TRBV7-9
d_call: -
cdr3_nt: -
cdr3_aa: CASIHADTSSLRAGELFF

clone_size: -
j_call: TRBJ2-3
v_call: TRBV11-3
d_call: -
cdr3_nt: TGTGCCAGCAGCTTACGGAGGGGACCAGATACGCAGTATTTT
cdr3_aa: CASSLRRGPDTQYF

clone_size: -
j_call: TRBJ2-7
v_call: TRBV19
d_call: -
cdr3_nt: TGTGCCAGTACCGGGGGCTACGAGCAGTACTTC
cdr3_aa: CASTGGYEQYF

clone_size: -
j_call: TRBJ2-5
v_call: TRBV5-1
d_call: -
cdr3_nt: TGCGCCAGCAGCTTTGATAAGACCCAGTACTTC
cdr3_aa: CASSFDKTQYF

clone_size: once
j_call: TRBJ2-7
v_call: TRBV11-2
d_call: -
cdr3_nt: TGTGCCAGCAGCTTGGCCGGGACTTACGGGGAGCAGTACTTC
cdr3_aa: CASSLAGTYGEQYF

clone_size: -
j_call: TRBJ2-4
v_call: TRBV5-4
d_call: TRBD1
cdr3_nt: TGTGCCAGCAGTCCCAACCAGGGGGATCGGAGCATTCAGTACTTC
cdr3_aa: CASSPNQGDRSIQYF

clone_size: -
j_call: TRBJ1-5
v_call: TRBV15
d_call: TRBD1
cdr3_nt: TGTGCCACCAGCTTTGACAGGGCGAGCAATCAGCCCCAGCATTTT
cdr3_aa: CATSFDRASNQPQHF

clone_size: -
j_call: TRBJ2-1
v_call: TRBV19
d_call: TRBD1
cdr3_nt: TGTGCCAGTAGCCCATTAGGACAGGGAATTAACAATGAGCAGTTCTTC
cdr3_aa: CASSPLGQGINNEQFF

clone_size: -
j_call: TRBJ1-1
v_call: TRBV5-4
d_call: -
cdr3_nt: TGTGCCAGCAGCTCCCCAAGGGGCACTGAAGCTTTCTTT
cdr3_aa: CASSSPRGTEAFF

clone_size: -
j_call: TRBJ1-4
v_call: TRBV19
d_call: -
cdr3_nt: TGTGCCAGTAGTGGCTCAACTAATGAAAAACTGTTTTTT
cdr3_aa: CASSGSTNEKLFF

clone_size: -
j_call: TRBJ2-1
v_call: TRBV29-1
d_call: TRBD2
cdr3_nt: TGCAGCGTTGCTAGCGGGGGCCTCAATGAGCAGTTCTTC
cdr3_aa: CSVASGGLNEQFF

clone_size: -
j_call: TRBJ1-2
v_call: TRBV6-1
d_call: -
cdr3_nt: TGTGCCAGCAGTGTTCCGGGTGTACGAGCCTTCTATGGCTACACCTTC
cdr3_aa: CASSVPGVRAFYGYTF

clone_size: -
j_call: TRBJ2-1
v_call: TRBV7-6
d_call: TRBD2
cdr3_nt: TGTGCCAGCAGCCCCGTAGGTCCGTCGGGACTAGCGCGCCAGTTCTTC
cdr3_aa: CASSPVGPSGLARQFF

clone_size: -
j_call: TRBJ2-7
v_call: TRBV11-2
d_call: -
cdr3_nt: TGTGCCAGCAGCTTAGATCTACGGGCAGAGTTGTACTTC
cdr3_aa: CASSLDLRAELYF

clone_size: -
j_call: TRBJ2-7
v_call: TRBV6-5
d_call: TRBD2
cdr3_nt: TGTGCCAGCCTAGCGGGAGCCTCCTACGAGCAGTACTTC
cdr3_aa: CASLAGASYEQYF

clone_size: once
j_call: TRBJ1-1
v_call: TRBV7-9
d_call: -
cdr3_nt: TGTGCCAGCACCCTGACAGCCCAGGGGACTGAAGCTTTCTTT
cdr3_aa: CASTLTAQGTEAFF

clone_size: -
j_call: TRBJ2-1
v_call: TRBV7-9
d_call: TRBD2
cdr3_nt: TGTGCCAGCAGCCGGGGCGGGGGTAACTACAATGAGCAGTTCTTC
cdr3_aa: CASSRGGGNYNEQFF

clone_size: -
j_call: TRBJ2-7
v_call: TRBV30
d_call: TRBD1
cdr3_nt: TGTGCCTGGAGACGGGACAGGGGCTACGAGCAGTACTTC
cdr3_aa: CAWRRDRGYEQYF

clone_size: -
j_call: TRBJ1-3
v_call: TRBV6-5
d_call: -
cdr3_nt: TGTGCCAGCAGTTACACCGGGGGTACTGGAAACACCATATATTTT
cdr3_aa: CASSYTGGTGNTIYF

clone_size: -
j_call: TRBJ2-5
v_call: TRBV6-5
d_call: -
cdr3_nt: TGTGCCAGCAAACCGGGACACCGAGAAGAGACCCAGTACTTC
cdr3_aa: CASKPGHREETQYF

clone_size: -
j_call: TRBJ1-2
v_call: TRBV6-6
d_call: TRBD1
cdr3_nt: TGTGCCAGCAGTGGACAGGGAGGCTATGGCTACACCTTC
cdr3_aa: CASSGQGGYGYTF

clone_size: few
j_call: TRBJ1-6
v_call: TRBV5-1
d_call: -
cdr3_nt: TGCGCCAGCAGCTTGCAACCTAATTCACCCCTCCACTTT
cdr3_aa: CASSLQPNSPLHF

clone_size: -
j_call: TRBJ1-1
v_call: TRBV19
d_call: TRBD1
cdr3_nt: TGTGCCAGTAGTGAGAGGACAGGGCGGGTGAACACTGAAGCTTTCTTT
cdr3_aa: CASSERTGRVNTEAFF

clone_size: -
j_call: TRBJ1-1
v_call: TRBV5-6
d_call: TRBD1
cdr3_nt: TGTGCCAGCAGCTTAGTTCAGGGGGAGAACACTGAAGCTTTCTTT
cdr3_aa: CASSLVQGENTEAFF